A single sample gave rise to the 11 T cell receptor beta chains below, sequenced in a study of T cell changes during pregnancy in multiple sclerosis. Sequencing was performed with immunoSEQ multiplex PCR; in TCRdb, only in-frame clones are kept and a portion is missing. The repertoire holds 80,000 to 100,000 clones, approximately 93% seen once, with almost 1% in the top ten. The sample here was peripheral blood, taken after pregnancy. The receptor source for this set is a female donor with multiple sclerosis, enrolled in a pregnancy study.

The chain has TRBV27 and TRBJ2-1; D call uncertain. The V and J ends lost 5 bases and 3 bases respectively, with 17 bases between them. The CDR3 is 16 residues long. Per germline, CDR1 MNHEY and CDR2 SMNVEV (reference sequence). CDR3 sequence reads: CASSLSSPTSYNEQFF. In DNA form, the CDR3 reads TGTGCCAGCAGTCTCTCCTCCCCCACGAGCTACAATGAGCAGTTCTTC.

The chain is built from TRBV4-3 and TRBJ1-2; the D is unclear. Between the trimmed V and J ends, which lost 4 bases and 5 bases, there was a span of 17 bases. Germline lookup yields CDR1 LGHNA and CDR2 YSLEER. The CDR3 loop spans 15 amino acids. The CDR3 is CASSPLDTLRYGYTF. Written as DNA, the CDR3 is TGCGCCAGCAGCCCCTTAGACACCCTTCGTTATGGCTACACCTTC.

This chain connects TRBV27 to TRBJ2-1; 7 bases align to TRBD2. Looked up from germline, CDR1 is MNHEY and CDR2 is SMNVEV (reference sequence). V lost 5 bases to trimming and J lost 8 bases; unmatched junction nucleotides: 9. This CDR3 comprises 14 residues. The CDR3 reads CASSASGLGYEQFF. Written as DNA, the CDR3 is TGTGCCAGCAGTGCTAGCGGCCTGGGCTATGAGCAGTTCTTC.

The chain recombines TRBV29-1 with TRBJ1-1; no reliable D call. V was cut by 6 bases and J by 4 bases, with 12 bases left in between. This CDR3 has 12 residues. Germline V gene data show CDR1 as SQVTM and CDR2 as ANQGSEA. The CDR3 protein is CSVRHTGTEAFF. DNA of the CDR3: TGCAGCGTGCGCCACACGGGCACTGAAGCTTTCTTT.

The chain couples TRBV2 to TRBJ2-2; 11 nucleotides line up with TRBD2. CDR1 is SNHLY and CDR2 is FYNNEI in the germline V gene. V lost 6 bases and J lost 0; bases outside the gene matches: 0. This CDR3 region has 15 residues. The CDR3, as DNA: TGTGCCAGCAGGGGACTAGCGGCGAACACCGGGGAGCTGTTTTTT. It codes for CASRGLAANTGELFF.

This clone was seen once. V is TRBV11-2 and J is TRBJ1-2; a possible D gene is TRBD1 (6 bases). Trimming took off 3 bases at V and 8 bases at J, with 13 bases between the two ends. The CDR3 has 13 amino acids. Per germline, CDR1 SGHAT and CDR2 FQNNGV. The CDR3 coding sequence is TGTGCCAGCAGCTTGGGGGCATGGAGGGGCTACACCTTC. It yields the protein CASSLGAWRGYTF.

This chain joins TRBV7-2 and TRBJ1-5, with D hard to call. From germline, CDR1 is SGHTA and CDR2 FQGNSA. The CDR3 contains 13 residues. The V end was cut by 5 bases, the J end by 5 bases, with 10 bases between. CDR3 sequence: CASSLIDDQPQHF. CDR3 coding DNA: TGTGCCAGCAGCCTAATCGATGATCAGCCCCAGCATTTT.

The V and J genes are TRBV4-3 and TRBJ1-5; D is unresolved. Trimming pared 2 bases from V and 2 bases from J, leaving 7 bases between. The CDR3 has 14 amino acids. Germline V gives CDR1 LGHNA, CDR2 YSLEER. CDR3 sequence reads: CASSQQPGNQPQHF. Written as DNA, the CDR3 is TGCGCCAGCAGCCAACAACCAGGCAATCAGCCCCAGCATTTT.

V is TRBV19 and J is TRBJ1-5, with a weak D call TRBD1 (5 bases). V gave up 5 bases and J gave up 6 bases, with 11 bases separating them. This CDR3 has 13 residues. The germline CDR1 and CDR2 sequences are LNHDA and SQIVND (reference sequence). The DNA of the CDR3 is TGTGCCAGTAGTTTGACAGTAGCTCAGCCCCAGCATTTT. Encoded protein: CASSLTVAQPQHF.

The chain employs TRBV6-5 and TRBJ2-1; a weak D match, TRBD1 (6 bases). The CDR3 has 14 residues. CDR1 is MNHEY and CDR2 is SVGAGI in the germline V gene. V was pared by 0 bases and J by 7 bases, with 10 bases between. The CDR3 DNA sequence: TGTGCCAGCAGTTACTCCGGGACAAGTAATGAGCAGTTCTTC. It translates to CASSYSGTSNEQFF.

The chain is built from TRBV27 and TRBJ1-1; 10 bases agree with TRBD1. V lost 5 bases and J lost 1; bases outside the gene matches: 4. CDR3 length: 15 amino acids. Germline V gene lookup returns CDR1 MNHEY and CDR2 SMNVEV (reference sequence). The CDR3 sequence: CASSPRQGANTEAFF. For the CDR3, the DNA is TGTGCCAGCAGTCCCCGACAGGGGGCGAACACTGAAGCTTTCTTT.